This T cell receptor (beta chain) derives from a study of blood T cell repertoires in COVID-19. The V segment lost 6 bases and the J segment 0 bases; nucleotides outside the gene matches: 6. In germline, CDR1 is MNHEY, CDR2 SVGAGI. This CDR3 has 15 residues. Repertoires were generated with immunoSEQ multiplex PCR, while TCRdb's copy carries only in-frame clones and drops some. In the table there are about 400,000 clones, nearly 90% of which are singletons. The chain joins TRBV6-5 to TRBJ2-3; 7 bases are a match to TRBD1. The receptor comes from a woman aged 40 to 55 with acute COVID-19. Source material: PBMCs or T cells enriched from blood (not recorded which). The CDR3 sequence is CASRLDRPSTDTQYF. The CDR3 DNA follows: TGTGCCAGCAGACTGGACAGGCCGAGCACAGATACGCAGTATTTT.